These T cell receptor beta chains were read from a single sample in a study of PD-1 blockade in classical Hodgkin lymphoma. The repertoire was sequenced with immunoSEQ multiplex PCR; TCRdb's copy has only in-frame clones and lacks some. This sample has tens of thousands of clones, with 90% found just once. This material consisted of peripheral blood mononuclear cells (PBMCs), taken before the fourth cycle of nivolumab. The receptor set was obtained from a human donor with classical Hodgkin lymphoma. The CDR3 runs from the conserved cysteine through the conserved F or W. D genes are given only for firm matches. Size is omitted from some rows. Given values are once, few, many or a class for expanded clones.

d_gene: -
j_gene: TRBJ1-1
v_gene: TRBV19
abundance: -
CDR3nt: TGTGCCAGTAGTAGCTACCAGGGGTTCACTGAAGCTTTCTTT
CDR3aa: CASSSYQGFTEAFF

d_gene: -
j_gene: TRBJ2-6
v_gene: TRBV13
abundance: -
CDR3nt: TGTGCCAGCATCCCTTCGGGCTCTGGGGCCAACGTCCTGACTTTC
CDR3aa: CASIPSGSGANVLTF

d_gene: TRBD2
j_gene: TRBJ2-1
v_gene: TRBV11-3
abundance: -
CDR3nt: TGTGCCAGCAGCTTAGATACCCGGGGGGGTGTCGATGAGCAGTTCTTC
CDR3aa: CASSLDTRGGVDEQFF

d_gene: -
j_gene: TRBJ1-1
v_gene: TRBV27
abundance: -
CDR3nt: TGTGCCAGCAGTCCCCTGGCTGGGGACCCCGAAGCTTTCTTT
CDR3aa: CASSPLAGDPEAFF

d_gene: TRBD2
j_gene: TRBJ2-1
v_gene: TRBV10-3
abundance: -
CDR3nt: TGTGCCATCAGCACGGAGGGACTAGCTGACAATGAGCAGTTCTTC
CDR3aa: CAISTEGLADNEQFF

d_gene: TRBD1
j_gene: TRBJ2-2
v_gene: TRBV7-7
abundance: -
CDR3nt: TGTGCCAGCAGCTTAGGGCAGGGGGCAAGGACCGGGGAGCTGTTTTTT
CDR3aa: CASSLGQGARTGELFF

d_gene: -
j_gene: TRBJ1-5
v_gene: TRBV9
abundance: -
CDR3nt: TGTGCCAGCAGCGTAGACAGCTATAGCAATCAGCCCCAGCATTTT
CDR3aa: CASSVDSYSNQPQHF

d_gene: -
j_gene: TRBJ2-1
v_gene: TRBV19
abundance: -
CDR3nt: TGTGCCAGTCGGACGGGGAGCTCCTACAATGAGCAGTTCTTC
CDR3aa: CASRTGSSYNEQFF

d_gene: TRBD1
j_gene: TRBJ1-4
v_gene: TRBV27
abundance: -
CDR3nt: TGTGCCAGCAGAGCTACAGGGGGACCTAATGAAAAACTGTTTTTT
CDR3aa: CASRATGGPNEKLFF

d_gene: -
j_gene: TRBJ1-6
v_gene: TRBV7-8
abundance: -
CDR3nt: TGTGCCAGCACCACCACTGAGGACTCCTATAATTCACCCCTCCACTTT
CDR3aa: CASTTTEDSYNSPLHF

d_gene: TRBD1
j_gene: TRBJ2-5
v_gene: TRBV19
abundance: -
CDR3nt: TGTGCCAGTAGGCGGGGACAGGGGGCCTCGGAGACCCAGTACTTC
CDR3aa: CASRRGQGASETQYF

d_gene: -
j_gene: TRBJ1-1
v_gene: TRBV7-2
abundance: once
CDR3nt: TGTGCCAGCAGCTCCTTAGGCAGGGGCACTGAAGCTTTCTTT
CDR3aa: CASSSLGRGTEAFF

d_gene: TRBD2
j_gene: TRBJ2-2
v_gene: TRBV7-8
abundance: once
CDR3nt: TGTGCCAGCACCCGATCCGGGGCTAGCGGGCGGGTAGGGGAGCTGTTTTTT
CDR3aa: CASTRSGASGRVGELFF

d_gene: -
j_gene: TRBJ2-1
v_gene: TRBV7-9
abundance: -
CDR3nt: TGTGCCAGCAGCTCACTGAGCTCCTACAATGAGCAGTTCTTC
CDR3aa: CASSSLSSYNEQFF

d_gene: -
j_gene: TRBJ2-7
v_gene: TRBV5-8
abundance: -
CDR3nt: TGTGCCAGCAGCTTTCGGGGGACCTACGAGCAGTACTTC
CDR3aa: CASSFRGTYEQYF

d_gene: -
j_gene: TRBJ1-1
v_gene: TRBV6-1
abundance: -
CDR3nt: TGTGCCAGCAGGGGGATCCCGAACACTGAAGCTTTCTTT
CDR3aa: CASRGIPNTEAFF

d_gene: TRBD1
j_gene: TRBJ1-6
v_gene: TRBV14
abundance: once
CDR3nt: TGTGCCAGCAGCAGAAGACAGGGTAAATCACCCCTCCACTTT
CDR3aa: CASSRRQGKSPLHF

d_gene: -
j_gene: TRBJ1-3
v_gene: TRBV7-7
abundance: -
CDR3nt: TGTGCCAGCAGCTTAGATGTCGGTGGAAACACCATATATTTT
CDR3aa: CASSLDVGGNTIYF

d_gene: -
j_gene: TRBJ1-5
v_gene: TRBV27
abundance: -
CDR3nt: TGTGCCAGCAGTTTATATGGGCGTTATAGCAATCAGCCCCAGCATTTT
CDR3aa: CASSLYGRYSNQPQHF

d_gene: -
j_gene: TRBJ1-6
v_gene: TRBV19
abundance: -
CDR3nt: TGTGCCAGTAGTATCGGAGGAGCCCTCCACTTT
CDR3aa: CASSIGGALHF

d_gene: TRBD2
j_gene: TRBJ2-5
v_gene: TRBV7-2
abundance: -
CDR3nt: TGTGCCAGCAGCTCGACTAGCGGAGAGACCCAGTACTTC
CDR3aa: CASSSTSGETQYF

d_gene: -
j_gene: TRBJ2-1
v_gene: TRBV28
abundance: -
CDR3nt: TGTGCCAGCAGTTTAGAAGCCGTCAATGAGCAGTTCTTC
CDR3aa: CASSLEAVNEQFF

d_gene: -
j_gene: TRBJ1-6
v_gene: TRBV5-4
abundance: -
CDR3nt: TGTGCCAGCAGGTACGACTGGGGCAATTCACCCCTCCACTTT
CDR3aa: CASRYDWGNSPLHF

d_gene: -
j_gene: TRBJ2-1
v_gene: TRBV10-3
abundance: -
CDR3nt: TGTGCCATCAGTGAGTCGGGCCTCCCGGGGACCTACAATGAGCAGTTCTTC
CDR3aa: CAISESGLPGTYNEQFF

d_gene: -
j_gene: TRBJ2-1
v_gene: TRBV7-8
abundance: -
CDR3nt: TGTGCCAGCAGCTTAGGGCCTTACAATGAGCAGTTCTTC
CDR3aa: CASSLGPYNEQFF

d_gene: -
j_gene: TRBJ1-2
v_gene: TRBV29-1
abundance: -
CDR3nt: TGCAGCGTTGAGAAGGGGAACGGCTACACCTTC
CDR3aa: CSVEKGNGYTF

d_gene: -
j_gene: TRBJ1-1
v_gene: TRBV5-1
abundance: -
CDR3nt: TGCGCCAGCAGCTTGGCATGGGATACTGAAGCTTTCTTT
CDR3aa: CASSLAWDTEAFF

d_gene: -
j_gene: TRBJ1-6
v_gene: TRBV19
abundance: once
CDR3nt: TGTGCCAGTACCGGGGTTGGGGATTCACCCCTCCACTTT
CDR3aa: CASTGVGDSPLHF

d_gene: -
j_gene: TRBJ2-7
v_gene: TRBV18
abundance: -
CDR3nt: TGTGCCAGCTCACTAAACGCCTACGAGCAGTACTTC
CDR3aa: CASSLNAYEQYF

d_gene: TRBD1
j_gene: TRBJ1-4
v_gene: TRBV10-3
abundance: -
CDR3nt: TGTGCCATCAGTGAGTCGATTGGGACAGGGGGCAGTGAAAAACTGTTTTTT
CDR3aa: CAISESIGTGGSEKLFF

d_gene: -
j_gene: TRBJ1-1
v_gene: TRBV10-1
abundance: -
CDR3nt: TGCGCCAGCAGTGATCGGGCAGTCCCCGGAAACACTGAAGCTTTCTTT
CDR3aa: CASSDRAVPGNTEAFF

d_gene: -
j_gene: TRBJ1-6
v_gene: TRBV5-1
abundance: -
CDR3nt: TGCGCCAGCAGCTCCTCAGAAAATTCACCCCTCCACTTT
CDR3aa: CASSSSENSPLHF

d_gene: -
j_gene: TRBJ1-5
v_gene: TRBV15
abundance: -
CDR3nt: TGTGCCACCAGCAGAGGGGTCGCTACAAGAAGCAATCAGCCCCAGCATTTT
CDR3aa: CATSRGVATRSNQPQHF

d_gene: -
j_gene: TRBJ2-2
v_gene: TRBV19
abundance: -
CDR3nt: TGTGCCAGTAGTACCGGGACACCCAACACCGGGGAGCTGTTTTTT
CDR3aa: CASSTGTPNTGELFF

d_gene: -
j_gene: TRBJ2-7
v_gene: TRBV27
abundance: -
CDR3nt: TGTGCCAGCAGTCCCGCGCTAACGGGGAGCTCCTACGAGCAGTACTTC
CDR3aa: CASSPALTGSSYEQYF

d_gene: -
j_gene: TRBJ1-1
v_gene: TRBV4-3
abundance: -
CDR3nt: TGCGCCAGCAGCCAACCAAGTGGGGGTTTAGGGAGGTTAAGTACTGAAGCTTTCTTT
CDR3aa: CASSQPSGGLGRLSTEAFF

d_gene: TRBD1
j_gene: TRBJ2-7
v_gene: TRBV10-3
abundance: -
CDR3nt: TGTGCCATACGAGGGGGACAGGGGGCGAACGAGCAGTACTTC
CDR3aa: CAIRGGQGANEQYF

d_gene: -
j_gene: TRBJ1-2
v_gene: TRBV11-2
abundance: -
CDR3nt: TGTGCCAGCAGCCCTCTAAGCGGCCTCAGGGTAAACTATGGCTACACCTTC
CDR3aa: CASSPLSGLRVNYGYTF

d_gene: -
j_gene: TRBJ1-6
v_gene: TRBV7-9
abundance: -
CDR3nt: TGTGCCAGCAGCTTAGCGAGGGACTCACCCCTCCACTTT
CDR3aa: CASSLARDSPLHF

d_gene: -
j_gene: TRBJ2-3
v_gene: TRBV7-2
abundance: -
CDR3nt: TGTGCCAGCAGCCCCCTATGGGCGGGCACAGATACGCAGTATTTT
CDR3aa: CASSPLWAGTDTQYF

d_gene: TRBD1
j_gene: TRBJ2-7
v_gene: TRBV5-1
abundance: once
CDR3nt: TGCGCCAGCAGCCTCAAGGAGGACAGGCTTGGAAAAGAGCAGTACTTC
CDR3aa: CASSLKEDRLGKEQYF

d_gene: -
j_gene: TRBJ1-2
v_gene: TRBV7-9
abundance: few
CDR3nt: TGTGCCAGCAGCTTAGTTCAGGGTGGAGGCTACACCTTC
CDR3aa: CASSLVQGGGYTF